This TCR beta chain emerged from a study of blood T cell repertoires in COVID-19. In the study overall: Samples representing acute and convalescent COVID-19 were sourced from the United States, Italy and Spain.

Per the original methods: Amplification from reference gene primers served as the basis for estimated nucleated cell counts. Assay: immunoSEQ multiplex PCR; the TCRdb copy retains only in-frame clones and omits some. The V and J calls and clone size come from that table; D and trimming were worked out from the DNA. This sample has under 250,000 clones, with around 83% found just once. Source material: peripheral blood. The origin of this receptor is a man aged 35-49 years with active or convalescent COVID-19.

CDR3 loop: CASSAGTGGIRNTIYF. CDR3 in DNA: TGTGCCAGCAGTGCTGGGACAGGAGGTATTAGAAACACCATATATTTT. The V and J genes are TRBV27 and TRBJ1-3, with 8 positions matching TRBD1. J gave up 5 bases and V 5 bases, and 11 bases lay outside the gene matches. Germline V lookup: CDR1 MNHEY, CDR2 SMNVEV (reference sequence). The CDR3 contains 16 residues.